The 8 T cell receptor beta chains below were found in one sample sequenced in a study of cytomegalovirus exposure and HLA in healthy donors. PCR involved 60 Vbeta and 13 Jbeta primers. Assay: immunoSEQ multiplex PCR; the TCRdb copy retains only in-frame clones and omits some. The sample lists about 140,000 clones, around 79% seen once, with over 3% in the top ten. Sequencing was done on a sample of PBMCs. These receptors originate from a female donor in good health and CMV-seronegative.

As DNA, the CDR3 is TGTGCCAGCAGCCTACACGGGGGTGCTTTCTTT. It specifies CASSLHGGAFF. The V call is TRBV5-8, the J call TRBJ1-1; a weak D match, TRBD1 (5 bases). Trimming removed 4 bases from V and 11 bases from J, with 12 bases in between. This CDR3 comprises 11 residues. CDR1 and CDR2 from the germline V gene are SGHTS and YDEGEE.

The chain uses TRBV5-1 and TRBJ2-2; TRBD2 is a possible D gene (7 bases). The CDR3 totals 19 residues. Germline values: CDR1 SGHRS, CDR2 YFSETQ. The germline V and J ends were trimmed by 3 bases and 6 bases, with 27 bases remaining between them. Here the CDR3 DNA reads TGCGCCAGCAGCTACCGACGGGACACCGGATTTGCGGGGGCCGGGGAGCTGTTTTTT. Its translation is CASSYRRDTGFAGAGELFF.

The chain is built from TRBV9 and TRBJ2-4, with no clear D. CDR1 SGDLS and CDR2 YYNGEE come from the germline V gene. The CDR3 sequence is 14 residues long. With 1 base removed from V and 1 base from J, the gap between germline ends came to 6 bases. CDR3 amino acids: CASSVTVAKNIQYF. The CDR3 DNA reads TGTGCCAGCAGCGTAACGGTGGCCAAAAACATTCAGTACTTC.

This sequence joins TRBV27 and TRBJ1-5, with 8 bases fitting TRBD1. The CDR3 consists of 15 residues. Per germline, CDR1 MNHEY and CDR2 SMNVEV (reference sequence). J was trimmed by 11 bases and V by 0 bases; bases with no gene match: 9. CDR3 coding DNA: TGTGCCAGCAGTTTATCGGGCAGGGGGCGCCGGTCCCAGCATTTT. This translates into CASSLSGRGRRSQHF.

In its sample, this clone was seen once. The chain links TRBV12-5 to TRBJ1-2, with TRBD1 identical over 8 bases. J gave up 6 bases and V 5 bases, and 5 bases lay outside the gene matches. The CDR3 is 13 residues long. The germline gives CDR1 LGHNT, CDR2 FRNRAP. CDR3 nucleotide sequence: TGTGCTAGTGGTGGGGGGACAGGCCATGGCTACACCTTC. This gives the protein CASGGGTGHGYTF.

V usage is TRBV6-1 and J usage is TRBJ2-5; TRBD1 agrees at 10 bases. Trimming took 3 bases from V and 2 from J; bases not matched to a gene: 3. The CDR3 has 15 residues. Germline V gives CDR1 MNHNS, CDR2 SASEGT. The CDR3 DNA reads as TGTGCCAGCAGTGAGGGGACAGGGGAACAAGAGACCCAGTACTTC. Translating gives CASSEGTGEQETQYF.

The rearrangement uses TRBV19 and TRBJ2-4; a possible D gene is TRBD1 (6 bases). The germline V gene has CDR1 LNHDA and CDR2 SQIVND (reference sequence). V lost 4 bases to trimming and J lost 7 bases, with 20 bases between them. The CDR3 sequence is 16 residues long. The CDR3, as DNA: TGTGCCAGTAGTAAGCCCCGGGACACCTCACGGAACATTCAGTACTTC. Its translation is CASSKPRDTSRNIQYF.

This clone was found a few times. The chain combines TRBV5-8 with TRBJ2-7, with D maybe TRBD2 (5 bases). Germline CDR1 SGHTS, CDR2 YDEGEE. Trimming removed 8 bases from V and 2 bases from J, with 8 bases in between. The length of the CDR3 is 11 residues. Here the CDR3 reads CASSEAYEQYF. As DNA, the CDR3 is TGTGCCAGTTCGGAGGCCTACGAGCAGTACTTC.